The next 20 T cell receptor beta chains were all read from a single sample in a study of long-term antiretroviral therapy in people with HIV. Runs used v3.0 of the immunoSEQ assay and were done at survey level. The protocol was immunoSEQ multiplex PCR, while the TCRdb copy is restricted to in-frame clones and leaves out a portion. The table lists some 29,000 clones, roughly 92% of them singletons. This specimen consisted of unsorted PBMCs, obtained 6.2 years after starting antiretroviral therapy. These receptors were collected from a man aged 40-55 years with HIV.

This chain joins TRBV5-4 and TRBJ2-1, with 9 bases identical to TRBD1. From germline, CDR1 is SGHNT and CDR2 YYREEE (reference sequence). Trimming cost V 4 bases and J 6 bases; bases outside gene matches: 5. The CDR3 contains 14 residues. CDR3 DNA sequence: TGTGCCAGCAGCGCCAGGGACAGGGTCAATGAGCAGTTCTTC. Translated: CASSARDRVNEQFF. The full variable domain, rest sourced from reference TRBV5-4 and TRBJ2-1, is ETGVTQSPTHLIKTRGQQVTLRCSSQSGHNTVSWYQQALGQGPQFIFQYYREEENGRGNFPPRFSGLQFPNYSSELNVNALELDDSALYLCASSARDRVNEQFFGPGTRLTVL.

CDR3 sequence (DNA): TGTGCCAGCAGCTTAGCGTGGAACACTGAAGCTTTCTTT. Its protein product is CASSLAWNTEAFF. V usage is TRBV11-1 and J usage is TRBJ1-1, with D unresolved. Per germline, CDR1 SGHAT and CDR2 FQDESV (reference sequence). V lost 0 bases and J lost 1, with 3 bases in between. The CDR3 covers 13 residues.

The chain employs TRBV7-9 and TRBJ2-1; D possibly corresponds to TRBD2 (6 bases). The germline gives CDR1 SEHNR, CDR2 FQNEAQ (reference sequence). This CDR3 spans 13 amino acids. V lost 4 bases and J 7 bases, leaving 11 bases between the germline ends. Here the CDR3 reads CASSSPRENEQFF. DNA of the CDR3: TGTGCCAGCAGCTCGCCCCGGGAGAATGAGCAGTTCTTC.

The V call is TRBV20-1, the J call TRBJ2-1; D gene uncertain. Per germline, CDR1 DFQATT and CDR2 SNEGSKA (reference sequence). Trimming took off 6 bases at V and 10 bases at J, with 13 bases between the two ends. This CDR3 is 11 amino acids long. The CDR3 region has the DNA TGCAGTGCCCCTGGACCAAGGGAGCAGTTCTTC. This sequence encodes CSAPGPREQFF.

V and J are TRBV27 and TRBJ2-7, with D possibly matching TRBD1 (6 bases). The CDR3 loop spans 16 amino acids. CDR1 and CDR2 (germline): MNHEY, SMNVEV (reference sequence). The germline V and J ends were trimmed by 2 bases and 3 bases, with 17 bases remaining between them. The chain's CDR3 is CASSLRGSGRDYEQYF. Written as DNA, the CDR3 is TGTGCCAGCAGTTTAAGGGGGTCCGGTAGGGACTACGAGCAGTACTTC.

The J gene is TRBJ2-3, the V gene TRBV5-1; 9 bases are shared with TRBD2. Per the germline V gene, CDR1 is SGHRS and CDR2 is YFSETQ. The J segment lost 3 bases and the V segment lost 3 bases, leaving 17 bases of the junction unmatched. There are 19 residues in the CDR3. The CDR3 DNA sequence: TGCGCCAGCAGCTCAAATATCCTAGCGGGGAGGACCCCGACAGATACGCAGTATTTT. This gives the protein CASSSNILAGRTPTDTQYF.

The chain links TRBV7-2 to TRBJ2-1; TRBD2 aligns across 11 bases. V was pared by 5 bases and J by 7 bases, with 7 bases of the junction left unmatched. The germline CDR1 and CDR2 sequences are SGHTA and FQGNSA. The CDR3 contains 15 residues. The CDR3 loop is CASSRSGGAGNEQFF. CDR3 bases: TGTGCCAGCAGCCGTAGCGGGGGGGCGGGTAATGAGCAGTTCTTC.

This rearrangement joins TRBV7-9 to TRBJ2-5; D is unclear. Per germline, CDR1 SEHNR and CDR2 FQNEAQ (reference sequence). V shed 5 bases and J shed 5 bases, with 9 bases lying between them. This CDR3 is built from 12 residues. In DNA, the CDR3 is TGTGCCAGCAGCAGCAGTGGGGAGACCCAGTACTTC. It specifies CASSSSGETQYF. Full variable domain (remainder filled in from reference TRBV7-9 and TRBJ2-5): DTGVSQNPRHKITKRGQNVTFRCDPISEHNRLYWYRQTLGQGPEFLTYFQNEAQLEKSRLLSDRFSAERPKGSFSTLEIQRTEQGDSAMYLCASSSSGETQYFGPGTRLLVL.

This rearrangement joins TRBV6-5 to TRBJ1-1; D may be TRBD1 (5 bases). From germline, CDR1 is MNHEY and CDR2 SVGAGI. Trimming pared 10 bases from V and 0 bases from J, leaving 15 bases between. This CDR3 has 14 residues. The CDR3 DNA sequence: TGTGCCATCAGCCCGGGACGGATGAACACTGAAGCTTTCTTT. It is translated as CAISPGRMNTEAFF.

The chain combines TRBV28 with TRBJ2-3; 14 positions match TRBD2. The germline V gene encodes CDR1 MDHEN and CDR2 SYDVKM. There are 16 residues in the CDR3. Trimming at V came to 5 bases and at J to 5 bases, leaving 6 bases not matched to a gene. The CDR3 DNA sequence: TGTGCCAGCAGTCTCGGGACTAGCGGGAGACGAGATACGCAGTATTTT. It specifies CASSLGTSGRRDTQYF. The variable domain in full, completed from reference TRBV28 and TRBJ2-3, reads DVKVTQSSRYLVKRTGEKVFLECVQDMDHENMFWYRQDPGLGLRLIYFSYDVKMKEKGDIPEGYSVSREKKERFSLILESASTNQTSMYLCASSLGTSGRRDTQYFGPGTRLTVL.

This clone ranks as large (0.1 to 1%). This sequence joins TRBV15 and TRBJ2-7, with D unclear. V lost 5 bases to trimming and J lost 3 bases, with 11 bases between them. The CDR3 runs 13 residues. Germline CDR1 reads LNHNV; CDR2 reads YYDKDF (reference sequence). The DNA of the CDR3 is TGTGCCACCAGCGCTCGCCAGGACTACGAGCAGTACTTC. It translates to CATSARQDYEQYF.

The rearrangement joins TRBV10-3 to TRBJ2-7, with a possible D match to TRBD1 (6 bases). CDR1 and CDR2 from the germline V gene are ENHRY and SYGVKD. V lost 6 bases to trimming and J lost 1 base, with 13 bases between them. The length of the CDR3 is 14 residues. In nucleotides, the CDR3 is TGTGCCATCAGAACCGGGACATCTTCCTACGAGCAGTACTTC. Translation: CAIRTGTSSYEQYF.

The sample holds one count of this clone. The chain carries TRBV9 and TRBJ2-5, with D maybe TRBD2 (6 bases). Germline V lookup: CDR1 SGDLS, CDR2 YYNGEE. V shed 4 bases and J shed 0 bases, with 10 bases lying between them. The CDR3 has 14 amino acids. CDR3 nucleotide sequence: TGTGCCAGCAGCCCGGGAGCCAACCAAGAGACCCAGTACTTC. It encodes CASSPGANQETQYF. Based on the CDR3 plus reference TRBV9 and TRBJ2-5, the full variable domain is DSGVTQTPKHLITATGQRVTLRCSPRSGDLSVYWYQQSLDQGLQFLIQYYNGEERAKGNILERFSAQQFPDLHSELNLSSLELGDSALYFCASSPGANQETQYFGPGTRLLVL.

The J gene is TRBJ2-7, the V gene TRBV19, with TRBD2 identical over 8 bases. The CDR3 sequence is 15 residues long. The junction had 8 bases not matched to a gene; V was cut back by 3 bases and J by 4 bases. Per germline, CDR1 LNHDA and CDR2 SQIVND (reference sequence). The CDR3 DNA is TGTGCCAGTAGTATGACCCCGGGACTAGGGTACGAGCAGTACTTC. This sequence encodes CASSMTPGLGYEQYF.

This chain joins TRBV10-3 and TRBJ2-3; D is possibly TRBD2 (6 bases). V lost 8 bases to trimming and J lost 4 bases, with 10 bases between them. Looked up from germline, CDR1 is ENHRY and CDR2 is SYGVKD. The CDR3 length is 12 residues. CDR3 sequence reads: CAIRGGADTQYF. CDR3 coding DNA: TGTGCCATCCGTGGAGGGGCAGATACGCAGTATTTT.

The CDR3 here is CASSLTSGGSSYEQFF. DNA for the CDR3: TGTGCCAGCAGCCTTACTTCCGGCGGGAGTTCGTATGAGCAGTTCTTC. J is TRBJ2-1 and V is TRBV7-3, with 7 positions matching TRBD2. The CDR3 is 16 amino acids. Germline CDR1 and CDR2: SGHTA and FQGTGA. V lost 5 bases and J lost 8; bases outside the gene matches: 15.

The chain combines TRBV11-2 with TRBJ1-1; TRBD1 matches 7 bases. V trimming: 1 base; J trimming: 3 bases; junction bases outside the gene matches: 8. The CDR3 length is 16 residues. Germline V lookup: CDR1 SGHAT, CDR2 FQNNGV. In DNA form, the CDR3 reads TGTGCCAGCAGCTTAGCAGGGGGAGCGGGGTACACTGAAGCTTTCTTT. This sequence encodes CASSLAGGAGYTEAFF.

The rearrangement links TRBV2 to TRBJ2-3; perhaps D is TRBD1 or TRBD2 (5 bases each). Between the trimmed V and J ends, which lost 2 bases and 4 bases, there was a span of 13 bases. The CDR3 is made up of 15 amino acids. CDR1 SNHLY and CDR2 FYNNEI come from the germline V gene. CDR3 sequence: CASSEMGLRADTQYF. The CDR3 DNA reads TGTGCCAGCAGTGAAATGGGGCTGAGGGCAGATACGCAGTATTTT. Full variable domain (remainder filled in from reference TRBV2 and TRBJ2-3): EPEVTQTPSHQVTQMGQEVILRCVPISNHLYFYWYRQILGQKVEFLVSFYNNEISEKSEIFDDQFSVERPDGSNFTLKIRSTKLEDSAMYFCASSEMGLRADTQYFGPGTRLTVL.

Regarding this clone: Only one base separates this from a far larger clonotype, so it likely reflects a read error. This chain uses TRBV5-8 with TRBJ2-7, with D perhaps matching TRBD1 (5 bases). This CDR3 region has 16 residues. The V gene lost 4 bases and the J gene lost 2 bases, with 19 bases spanning the gap. Looked up from germline, CDR1 is SGHTS and CDR2 is YDEGEE. Here the CDR3 DNA reads TGTGCCAGCAGCCAAGAAATGACAGCAGCAACCTACGAGCAGTACTTC. Translating it yields CASSQEMTAATYEQYF.

This chain connects TRBV18 to TRBJ2-3; D remains ambiguous. CDR3 length: 11 amino acids. Germline CDR1 and CDR2: KGHSH and LQKENI. V dropped 5 bases and J dropped 5 bases, with 5 bases sitting between them. CDR3 DNA: TGTGCCAGCTCAGACCTAGATACGCAGTATTTT. Its translation: CASSDLDTQYF.